The rows below give T cell receptor beta chains drawn from one sample of a study of naive and memory T cell subsets. TCRdb called the 5' RACE reads again in MiXCR, with one record for every CDR3 protein. The sample records about 26,000 distinct CDR3 sequences, around 21% being singletons. These receptors came from a female donor in good health. The CDR3 runs from the conserved cysteine through the conserved F or W. Each record gives: D gene, V gene, clone size, J gene, CDR3 protein, CDR3 DNA. D genes are given only for firm matches. Rows may omit the clone size; those that give it use once, few, many or a size class.

>NA|TRBV4-1|many|TRBJ2-5
CASSLNPGPTQETQYF
TGCGCCAGCAGCCTCAACCCGGGACCGACCCAAGAGACCCAGTACTTC
>NA|TRBV12-3/TRBV12-4|medium-sized|TRBJ1-2
CASSWEDGYGYTF
TGTGCCAGCAGTTGGGAAGACGGGTATGGCTACACCTTC
>NA|TRBV20-1|NA|TRBJ2-5
CSASTGQETQYF
TGCAGTGCTAGTACAGGCCAAGAGACCCAGTACTTC
>NA|TRBV10-3|NA|TRBJ2-1
CAIMDGISYNEQFF
TGTGCCATCATGGACGGGATTTCCTACAATGAGCAGTTCTTC
>TRBD1|TRBV7-6|few|TRBJ1-1
CASSLVARGQGGEAFF
TGTGCCAGCAGCCTGGTCGCAAGGGGACAGGGAGGGGAAGCTTTCTTT
>NA|TRBV6-5|NA|TRBJ2-1
CASSRTGTLGNEQFF
TGTGCCAGCAGTCGGACCGGGACACTCGGGAATGAGCAGTTCTTC
>NA|TRBV5-1|many|TRBJ2-3
CASSSGTRVDTQYF
TGCGCCAGCAGCTCCGGGACGAGGGTGGATACGCAGTATTTT
>TRBD2|TRBV20-1|few|TRBJ2-1
CSARNYGLAASYNEQFF
TGCAGTGCTAGAAACTATGGACTAGCGGCCTCCTACAATGAGCAGTTCTTC
>TRBD1|TRBV11-2|medium-sized|TRBJ2-5
CASSSDRGKTQYF
TGTGCCAGCAGCTCGGACAGGGGAAAGACCCAGTACTTC
>TRBD1|TRBV10-3|once|TRBJ1-1
CASRRDRGVGTEAFF
TGTGCCAGCCGACGGGACAGGGGGGTAGGGACTGAAGCTTTCTTT
>NA|TRBV29-1|few|TRBJ2-2
CSVADTSNTGELFF
TGCAGCGTTGCAGACACTTCGAACACCGGGGAGCTGTTTTTT
>TRBD2|TRBV20-1|many|TRBJ2-1
CSAFLAGDNEQFF
TGCAGTGCTTTTTTAGCGGGGGACAATGAGCAGTTCTTC
>NA|TRBV20-1|many|TRBJ1-2
CSADSRGYTF
TGCAGTGCTGATAGCCGGGGCTACACCTTC
>NA|TRBV7-9|NA|TRBJ2-1
CASSRTDNEQFF
TGTGCCAGCAGCCGGACGGACAATGAGCAGTTCTTC
>TRBD2|TRBV6-5|NA|TRBJ2-1
CASRLGLAGTNEQFF
TGTGCCAGCCGACTCGGACTAGCGGGAACGAATGAGCAGTTCTTC
>NA|TRBV20-1|few|TRBJ1-1
CSASPGTGTEAFF
TGCAGTGCTTCCCCCGGGACGGGTACTGAAGCTTTCTTT